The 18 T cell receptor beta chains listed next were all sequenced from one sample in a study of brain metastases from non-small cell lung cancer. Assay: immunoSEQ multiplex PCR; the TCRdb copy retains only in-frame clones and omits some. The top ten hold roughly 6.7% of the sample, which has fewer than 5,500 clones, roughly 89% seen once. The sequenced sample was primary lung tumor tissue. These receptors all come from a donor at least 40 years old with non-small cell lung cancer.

The CDR3 region is CASSRGDREQFF. In DNA form, the CDR3 reads TGTGCCAGCAGCCGGGGAGACCGTGAGCAGTTCTTC. The chain recombines TRBV6-5 with TRBJ2-1, with TRBD2 as a possible D gene (5 bases). Trimming left V 6 bases short and J 9 bases short, with 12 bases between. The CDR3 has 12 residues. Germline-derived CDR1 and CDR2 are MNHEY and SVGAGI.

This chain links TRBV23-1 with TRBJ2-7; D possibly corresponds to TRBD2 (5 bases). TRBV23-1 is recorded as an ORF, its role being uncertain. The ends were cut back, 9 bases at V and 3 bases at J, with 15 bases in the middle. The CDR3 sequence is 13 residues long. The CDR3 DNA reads TGCGCCAGTCCCCCGGGGTACAGCTACGAGCAGTACTTC. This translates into CASPPGYSYEQYF.

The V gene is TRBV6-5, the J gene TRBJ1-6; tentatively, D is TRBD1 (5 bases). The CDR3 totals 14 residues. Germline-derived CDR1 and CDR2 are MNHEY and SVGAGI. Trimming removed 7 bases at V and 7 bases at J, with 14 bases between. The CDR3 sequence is CASNLGGENSPLHF. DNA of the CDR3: TGTGCCAGCAATTTGGGGGGGGAGAATTCACCCCTCCACTTT.

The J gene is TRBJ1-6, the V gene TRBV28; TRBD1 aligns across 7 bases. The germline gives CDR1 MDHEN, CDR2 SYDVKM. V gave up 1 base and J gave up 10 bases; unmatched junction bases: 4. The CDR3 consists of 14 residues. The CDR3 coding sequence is TGTGCCAGCAGTTTATCTCAGGGGGGCTCACCCCTCCACTTT. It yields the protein CASSLSQGGSPLHF.

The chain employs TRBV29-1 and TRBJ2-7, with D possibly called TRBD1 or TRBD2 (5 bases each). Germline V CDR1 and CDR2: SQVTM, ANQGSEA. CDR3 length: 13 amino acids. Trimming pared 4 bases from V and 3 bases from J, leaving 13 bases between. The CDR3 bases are TGCAGCGTTGCAAGGGGAGTCCTCTACGAGCAGTACTTC. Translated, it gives CSVARGVLYEQYF.

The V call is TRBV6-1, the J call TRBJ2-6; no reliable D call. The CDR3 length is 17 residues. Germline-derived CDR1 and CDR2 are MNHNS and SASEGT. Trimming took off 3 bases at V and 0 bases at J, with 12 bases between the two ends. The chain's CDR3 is CASSEVDGDSGANVLTF. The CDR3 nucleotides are TGTGCCAGCAGTGAGGTGGACGGAGACTCTGGGGCCAACGTCCTGACTTTC.

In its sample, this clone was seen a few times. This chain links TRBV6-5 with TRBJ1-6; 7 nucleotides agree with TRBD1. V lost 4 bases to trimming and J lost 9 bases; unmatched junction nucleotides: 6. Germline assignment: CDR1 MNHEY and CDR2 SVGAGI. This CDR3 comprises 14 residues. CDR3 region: CASSSGTVASPLHF. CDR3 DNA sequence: TGTGCCAGCAGTTCGGGGACAGTAGCTTCACCCCTCCACTTT.

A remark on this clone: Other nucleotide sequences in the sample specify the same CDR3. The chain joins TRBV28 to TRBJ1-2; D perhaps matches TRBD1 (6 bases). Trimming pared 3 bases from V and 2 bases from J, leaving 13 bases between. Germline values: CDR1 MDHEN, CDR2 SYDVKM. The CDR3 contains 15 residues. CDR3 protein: CASSFVGGVNYGYTF. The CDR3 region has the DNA TGTGCCAGCAGTTTTGTGGGGGGCGTAAACTATGGCTACACCTTC.

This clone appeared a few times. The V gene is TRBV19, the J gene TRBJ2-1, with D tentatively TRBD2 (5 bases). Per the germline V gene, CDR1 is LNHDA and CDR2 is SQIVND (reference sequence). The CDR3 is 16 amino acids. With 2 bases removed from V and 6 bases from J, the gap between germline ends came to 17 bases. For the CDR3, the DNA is TGTGCCAGTAGTATATCCGGGGATTGGCCCTCCAATGAGCAGTTCTTC. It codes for CASSISGDWPSNEQFF.

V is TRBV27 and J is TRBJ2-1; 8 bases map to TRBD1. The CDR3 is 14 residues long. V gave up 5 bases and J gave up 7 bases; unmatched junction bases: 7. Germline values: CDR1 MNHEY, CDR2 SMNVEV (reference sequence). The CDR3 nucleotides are TGTGCCAGCAGTCGGACAGGGCGTGGTAATGAGCAGTTCTTC. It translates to CASSRTGRGNEQFF.

The DNA of the CDR3 is TGTGCCACCAGCAGGCGGTTACTAGCGGGCAGGAGCTCCTACAATGAGCAGTTCTTC. It encodes CATSRRLLAGRSSYNEQFF. The V and J genes are TRBV15 and TRBJ2-1, with 9 bases identical to TRBD2. V shed 3 bases, J shed 0 bases, and the junction held 12 bases outside the gene matches. The CDR3 spans 19 residues. Germline V gives CDR1 LNHNV, CDR2 YYDKDF (reference sequence).

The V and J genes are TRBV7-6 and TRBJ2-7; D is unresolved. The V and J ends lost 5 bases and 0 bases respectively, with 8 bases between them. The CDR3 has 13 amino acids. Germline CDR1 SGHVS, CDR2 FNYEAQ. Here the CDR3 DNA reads TGTGCCAGCAGCCCGGGTAACTCCTACGAGCAGTACTTC. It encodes CASSPGNSYEQYF.

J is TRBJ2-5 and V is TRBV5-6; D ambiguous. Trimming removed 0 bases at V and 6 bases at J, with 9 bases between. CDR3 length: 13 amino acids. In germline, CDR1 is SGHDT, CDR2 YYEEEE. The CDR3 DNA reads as TGTGCCAGCAGCTTGGCGGCCAAAAAGACCCAGTACTTC. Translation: CASSLAAKKTQYF.

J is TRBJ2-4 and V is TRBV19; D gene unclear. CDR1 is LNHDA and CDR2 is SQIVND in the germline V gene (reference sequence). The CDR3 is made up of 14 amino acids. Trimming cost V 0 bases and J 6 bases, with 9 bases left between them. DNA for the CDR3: TGTGCCAGTAGTATAGATCGGCCGAGAAACATTCAGTACTTC. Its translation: CASSIDRPRNIQYF.

This CDR3 is CASTQGNGALNEQFF. Written as DNA, the CDR3 is TGTGCCAGCACCCAAGGTAATGGGGCCCTCAATGAGCAGTTCTTC. The chain recombines TRBV11-3 with TRBJ2-1; D possibly corresponds to TRBD1 (5 bases). Germline CDR1 is SGHNT and CDR2 is YENEEA. The CDR3 is 15 residues long. Trimming shortened V by 7 bases and J by 6 bases, and 19 bases separated the two germline ends.

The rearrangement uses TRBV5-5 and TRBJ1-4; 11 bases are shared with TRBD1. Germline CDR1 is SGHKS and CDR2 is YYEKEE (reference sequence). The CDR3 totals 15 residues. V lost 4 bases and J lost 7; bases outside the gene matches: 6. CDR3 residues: CASSHRGQGAEKLFF. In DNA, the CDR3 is TGTGCCAGCAGCCATAGAGGACAGGGGGCTGAAAAACTGTTTTTT.

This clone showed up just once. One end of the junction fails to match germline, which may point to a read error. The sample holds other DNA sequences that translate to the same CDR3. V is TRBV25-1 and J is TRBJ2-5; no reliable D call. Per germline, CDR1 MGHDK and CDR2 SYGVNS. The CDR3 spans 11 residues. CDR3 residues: CASSDSVTQYF. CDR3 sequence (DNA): TGTGCCAGTAGTGATAGTGTGACCCAGTACTTC. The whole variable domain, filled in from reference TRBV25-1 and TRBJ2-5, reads EADIYQTPRYLVIGTGKKITLECSQTMGHDKMYWYQQDPGMELHLIHYSYGVNSTEKGDLSSESTVSRIRTEHFPLTLESARPSHTSQYLCASSDSVTQYFGPGTRLLVL.

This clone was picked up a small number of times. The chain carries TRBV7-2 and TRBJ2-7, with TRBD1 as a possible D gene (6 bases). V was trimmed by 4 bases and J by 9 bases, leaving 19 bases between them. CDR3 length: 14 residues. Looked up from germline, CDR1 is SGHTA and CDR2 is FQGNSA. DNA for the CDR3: TGTGCCAGCAGCTCCACCCCCACAGGGACCGTGCAGTACTTC. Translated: CASSSTPTGTVQYF.